This TCR beta chain was profiled in a study of technical replicates of blood from several donors. Sequencing used immunoSEQ multiplex PCR; TCRdb keeps in-frame clones, though not all of them. Of 100,000 or so clones in the sample, 96% were seen once. The CDR3 totals 13 residues. Germline CDR1 reads SNHLY; CDR2 reads FYNNEI. Trimming cost V 7 bases and J 3 bases, with 13 bases left between them. The sample comprised T cells isolated from PBMCs. The clonotype was recovered from a human donor in good health. This chain joins TRBV2 and TRBJ2-7; tentative D call: TRBD1 (6 bases). The CDR3 is CASTGPDSYEQYF. The CDR3 nucleotides read TGTGCCAGCACTGGACCGGACAGCTACGAGCAGTACTTC.